This paragraph covers one T cell receptor (beta chain) sequence. The data derive from a study of T cells after somatic rescue of genetic block. Here immunoSEQ multiplex PCR was the method, and the copy in TCRdb shows in-frame clones only, minus some. The sample has about 110,000 clones, 85% to 95% seen once. The sequenced material came from peripheral blood mononuclear cells (PBMCs). The sequence derives from a woman aged 18-29 years.

CDR3 amino acids: CASSQQSDRLYGYTF. CDR3 coding DNA: TGCGCCAGCAGCCAACAGTCGGACAGGCTCTATGGCTACACCTTC. This rearrangement joins TRBV4-3 to TRBJ1-2, with 7 bases lining up with TRBD1. After removal of 2 bases from V and 4 bases from J, the junction contained 7 bases not matched to a gene. The CDR3 runs to 15 residues. Germline lookup yields CDR1 LGHNA and CDR2 YSLEER.